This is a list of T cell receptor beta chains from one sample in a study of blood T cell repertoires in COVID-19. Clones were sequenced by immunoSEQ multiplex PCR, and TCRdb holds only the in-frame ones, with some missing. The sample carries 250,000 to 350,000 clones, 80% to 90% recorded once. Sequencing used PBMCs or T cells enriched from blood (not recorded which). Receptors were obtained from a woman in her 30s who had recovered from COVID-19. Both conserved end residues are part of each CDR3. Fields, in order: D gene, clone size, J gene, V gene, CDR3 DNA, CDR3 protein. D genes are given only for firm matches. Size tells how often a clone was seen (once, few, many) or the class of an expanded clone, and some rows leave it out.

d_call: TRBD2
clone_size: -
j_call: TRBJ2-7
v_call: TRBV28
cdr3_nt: TGTGCCAGCAGTTTGGGGAGGGCCTTCGAGCAGTACTTC
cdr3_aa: CASSLGRAFEQYF

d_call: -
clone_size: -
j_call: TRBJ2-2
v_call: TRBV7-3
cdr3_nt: TGTGCCAGCAGACTCGACGGGGAGCTGTTTTTT
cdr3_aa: CASRLDGELFF

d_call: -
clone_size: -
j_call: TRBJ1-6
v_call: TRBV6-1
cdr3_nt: TGTGCCAGCAGTGAATATCTGGGCAGGGGTTGGACACCCCTCCACTTT
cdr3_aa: CASSEYLGRGWTPLHF

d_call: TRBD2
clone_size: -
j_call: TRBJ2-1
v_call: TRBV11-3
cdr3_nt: TGTGCCAGCAGCTTGACTAGCGGGGGAGGCAATGAGCAGTTCTTC
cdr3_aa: CASSLTSGGGNEQFF

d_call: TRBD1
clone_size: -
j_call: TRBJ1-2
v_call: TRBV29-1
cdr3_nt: TGCAGCGTTGGGACAGGAACCCTCTATGGCTACACCTTC
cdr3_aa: CSVGTGTLYGYTF

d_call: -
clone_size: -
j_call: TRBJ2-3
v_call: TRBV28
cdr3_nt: TGTGCCAGCTCCCCCTGGGGGTCAGGGGGCACAGATACGCAGTATTTT
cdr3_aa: CASSPWGSGGTDTQYF

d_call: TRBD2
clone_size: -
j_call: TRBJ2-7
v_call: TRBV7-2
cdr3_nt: TGTGCCAGCAGCTCCGCCGCCGGGACTACTTACGAGCAGTACTTC
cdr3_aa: CASSSAAGTTYEQYF

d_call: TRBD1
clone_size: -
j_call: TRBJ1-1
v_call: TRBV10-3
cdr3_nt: TGTGCCATCAGCCGGACAGGGGCGAACACTGAAGCTTTCTTT
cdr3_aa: CAISRTGANTEAFF

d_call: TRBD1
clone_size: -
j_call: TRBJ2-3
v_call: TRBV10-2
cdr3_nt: TGCGCCAGCAGGACGGACAGGTTCACAGATACGCAGTATTTT
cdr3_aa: CASRTDRFTDTQYF

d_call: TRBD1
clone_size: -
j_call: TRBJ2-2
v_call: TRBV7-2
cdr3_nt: TGTGCCAGCAGCTTAGGGGGGACAGAGAACACCGGGGAGCTGTTTTTT
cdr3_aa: CASSLGGTENTGELFF

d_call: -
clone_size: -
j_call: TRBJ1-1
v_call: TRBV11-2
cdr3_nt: TGTGCCAGCAGCCCCCCTCGCAGGCCCAGGACTGAAGCTTTCTTT
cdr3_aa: CASSPPRRPRTEAFF

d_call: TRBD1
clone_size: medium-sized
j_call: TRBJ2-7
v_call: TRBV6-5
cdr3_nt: TGTGCCAGCGACGGGACAGGGGAGGGCGAGCAGTACTTC
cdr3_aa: CASDGTGEGEQYF

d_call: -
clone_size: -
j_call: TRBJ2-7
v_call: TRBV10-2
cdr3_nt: TGCGCCAGCAGCTGGACTATCTCCTACGAGCAGTACTTC
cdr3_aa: CASSWTISYEQYF

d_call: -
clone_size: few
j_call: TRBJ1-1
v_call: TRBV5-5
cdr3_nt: TGTGCCAGCAGCTTGGGGCCGCGGGCTGAAGCTTTCTTT
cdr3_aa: CASSLGPRAEAFF

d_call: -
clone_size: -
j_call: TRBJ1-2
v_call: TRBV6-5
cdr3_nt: TGTGCCAGCGGGCACCTGTTAGGGGGGGCGCGTGGCTACACCTTC
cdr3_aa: CASGHLLGGARGYTF

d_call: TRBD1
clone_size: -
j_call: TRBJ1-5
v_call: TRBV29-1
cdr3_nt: TGCAGCGTATTACCGGTTGGGACAGGCCGCAATCAGCCCCAGCATTTT
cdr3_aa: CSVLPVGTGRNQPQHF

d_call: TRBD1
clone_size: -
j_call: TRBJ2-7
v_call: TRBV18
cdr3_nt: TGTGCCAGCTCACCACCGGGACAGGGGGCCTACGAGCAGTACTTC
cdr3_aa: CASSPPGQGAYEQYF

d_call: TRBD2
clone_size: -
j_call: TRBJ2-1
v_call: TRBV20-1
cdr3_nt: TGCAGTGCTAGTCGTTTAGCGGGGGGTTTCAATGAGCAGTTCTTC
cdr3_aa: CSASRLAGGFNEQFF

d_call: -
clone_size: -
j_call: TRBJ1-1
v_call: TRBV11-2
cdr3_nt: TGTGCCAGCAGCAAGATGGGGGCGCGAGGAACTGAAGCTTTCTTT
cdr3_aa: CASSKMGARGTEAFF

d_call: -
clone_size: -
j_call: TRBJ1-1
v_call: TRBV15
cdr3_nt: TGTGCCACCAGCAGAGATTTGCAGGGTGAAGCTTTCTTT
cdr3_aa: CATSRDLQGEAFF

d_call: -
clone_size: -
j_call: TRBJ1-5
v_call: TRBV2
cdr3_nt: TGTGCCAGCAGCCAGGGGCACAATCAGCCCCAGCATTTT
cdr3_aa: CASSQGHNQPQHF

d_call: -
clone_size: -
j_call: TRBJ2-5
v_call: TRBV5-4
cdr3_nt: TGTGCCAGCAGCTTGCCTAGCTTCGGGGAGACCCAGTACTTC
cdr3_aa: CASSLPSFGETQYF

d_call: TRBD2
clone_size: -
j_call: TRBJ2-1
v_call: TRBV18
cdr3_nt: TGTGCCAGCTCACAGAATAGCGGGAGGCGTTTGCGAAATGAGCAGTTCTTC
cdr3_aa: CASSQNSGRRLRNEQFF

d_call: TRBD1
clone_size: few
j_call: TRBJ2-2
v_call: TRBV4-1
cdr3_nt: TGCGCCAGCAGCCACGCCGGGACAGGGAACACCGGGGAGCTGTTTTTT
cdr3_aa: CASSHAGTGNTGELFF

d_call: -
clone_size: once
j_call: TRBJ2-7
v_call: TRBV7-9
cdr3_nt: TGTGCCAGCAGCTTAGCTTTCCCAGGCGAATACGAGCAGTACTTC
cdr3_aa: CASSLAFPGEYEQYF

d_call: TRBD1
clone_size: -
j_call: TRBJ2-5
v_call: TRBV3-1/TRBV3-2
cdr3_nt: TGTGCCAGCAGCCAAGTGGGGACAGCCTTACAAGAGACCCAGTACTTC
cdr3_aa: CASSQVGTALQETQYF

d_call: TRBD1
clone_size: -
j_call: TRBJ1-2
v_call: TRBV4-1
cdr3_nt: TGCGCCAGCAGCCCAGGGACAGGGGGAAACTATGGCTACACCTTC
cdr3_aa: CASSPGTGGNYGYTF

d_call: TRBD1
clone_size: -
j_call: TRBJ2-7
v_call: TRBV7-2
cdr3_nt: TGTGCCAGCAGCGATCGGACAGGGATCTACGAGCAGTACTTC
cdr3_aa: CASSDRTGIYEQYF

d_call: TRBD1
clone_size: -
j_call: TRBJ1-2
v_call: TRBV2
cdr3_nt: TGTGCCAGCAGGCCTGAGACAGGGGAAGGCTACACCTTC
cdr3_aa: CASRPETGEGYTF

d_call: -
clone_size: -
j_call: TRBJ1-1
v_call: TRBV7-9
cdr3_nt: TGTGCCAGCAGCTTAAGTGGCGGACACAGAAAAGTAAACACTGAAGCTTTCTTT
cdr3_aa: CASSLSGGHRKVNTEAFF

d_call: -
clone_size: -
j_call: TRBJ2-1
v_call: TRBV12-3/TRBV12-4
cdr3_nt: TGTGCCAGCCTCGGACAGATTTACAATGAGCAGTTCTTC
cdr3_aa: CASLGQIYNEQFF

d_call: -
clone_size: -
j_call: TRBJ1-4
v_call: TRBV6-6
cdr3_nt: TGTGCCACCATCGGGGGGAGGGAAAAACTGTTTTTT
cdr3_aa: CATIGGREKLFF

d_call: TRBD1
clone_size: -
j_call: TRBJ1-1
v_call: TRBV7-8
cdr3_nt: TGTGCCAGCAGCCCAGACAGGGATCCCTTGAACACTGAAGCTTTCTTT
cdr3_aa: CASSPDRDPLNTEAFF

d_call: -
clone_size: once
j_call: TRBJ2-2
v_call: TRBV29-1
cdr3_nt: TGCAGCGCCGGGGAGGGGGACGGGGAGCTGTTTTTT
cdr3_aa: CSAGEGDGELFF

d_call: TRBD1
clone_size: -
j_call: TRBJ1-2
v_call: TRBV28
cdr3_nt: TGTGCCAGCAGCCTTGACAGGGCGCGGGGCTACACCTTC
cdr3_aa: CASSLDRARGYTF

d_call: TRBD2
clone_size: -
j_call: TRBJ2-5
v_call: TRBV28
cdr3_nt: TGTGCCAGCGGCTTTGGGTGGCTAGCGGGGGGGAGGAGGTCGGAGACCCAGTACTTC
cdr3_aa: CASGFGWLAGGRRSETQYF

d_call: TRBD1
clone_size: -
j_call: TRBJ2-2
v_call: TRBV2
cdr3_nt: TGTGCCAGCAGGGGACAGGGCACCGGGGAGCTGTTTTTT
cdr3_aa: CASRGQGTGELFF

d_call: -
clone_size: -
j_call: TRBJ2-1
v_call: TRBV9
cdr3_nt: TGTGCCAGCAGCTTGGACTTGAATGAGCAGTTCTTC
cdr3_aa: CASSLDLNEQFF

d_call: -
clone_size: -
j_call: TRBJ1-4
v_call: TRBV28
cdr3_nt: TGTGCCAGCTTAAGGGGGAATGAAAAACTGTTTTTT
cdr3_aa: CASLRGNEKLFF

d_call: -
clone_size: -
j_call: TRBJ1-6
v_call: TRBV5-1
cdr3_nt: TGCGCCAGCAGCTTAATCTTCCGGGGGAGCTCCTATAATTCACCCCTCCACTTT
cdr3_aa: CASSLIFRGSSYNSPLHF

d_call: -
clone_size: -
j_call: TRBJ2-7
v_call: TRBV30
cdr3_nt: TGTGCCTGGAGTACCGGGACCTACGAGCAGTACTTC
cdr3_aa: CAWSTGTYEQYF

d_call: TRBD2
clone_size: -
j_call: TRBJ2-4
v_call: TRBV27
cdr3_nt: TGTGCCAGCAGTTTATCCCCCGACTGGCGGGGGAAAAACATTCAGTACTTC
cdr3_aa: CASSLSPDWRGKNIQYF

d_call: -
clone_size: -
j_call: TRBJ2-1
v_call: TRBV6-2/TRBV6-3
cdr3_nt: TGTGCCAGCAGTTACTCGATGGGTTCGGTAGGCGGTCAGATTTCCAATGAGCAGTTCTTC
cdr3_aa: CASSYSMGSVGGQISNEQFF

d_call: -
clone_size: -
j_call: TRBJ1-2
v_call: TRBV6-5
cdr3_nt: TGTGCCAGCGGGGCGGGGCTTACCTCAACGGGCTACACCTTC
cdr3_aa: CASGAGLTSTGYTF